The subject of this entry is one T cell receptor (beta chain). Its antigen is not identified. Mismatch with germline at one junction end may stem from a read error. Germline CDR1 reads KGHDR; CDR2 reads SFDVKD. The CDR3 covers 16 residues. A primer matching the constant region was used to make TCR beta cDNA from 500 to 600 ng of total RNA. TCR beta libraries came from three nested multiplex PCR rounds using slightly modified ARM-PCR. Researchers ran the first two PCR rounds for approximately 10 cycles each with TRBV1-TRBV30 forward primers and a C-beta reverse primer. TCRdb itself ran the multiplex PCR reads through MiXCR, one entry per CDR3 protein. The repertoire holds 300,000 to 350,000 distinct CDR3 sequences, with about two thirds as singletons. The data are from a study of tumor-infiltrating lymphocytes in primary liver carcinoma. Study-wide background: The patients comprised men and women between the ages of 30 and 69 years. Study results and caveats: Top-250-clone fractions were significantly higher in tumors than in blood (p = 0.039).

The study extracted blood RNA from unsorted whole blood and also extracted germline DNA. The source is a middle-aged man with primary liver carcinoma and hepatitis B virus infection. The specimen was peripheral blood. The chain uses TRBV24-1 and TRBJ2-1; 7 bases match TRBD2. CDR3 protein: CPTSDPLSGTMNEQFF. CDR3 bases: TGTCCCACCAGTGACCCTCTCAGCGGGACGATGAATGAGCAGTTCTTC.